These T cell receptor beta chains were read from a single sample in a study of blood T cell repertoires in COVID-19. Profiling relied on immunoSEQ multiplex PCR, and the TCRdb table lists in-frame clones only, not all of them. This table holds 250,000 to 350,000 clones, about nine tenths found once. The specimen was peripheral blood. These receptors all come from a woman between 50 and 59 years old with COVID-19, enrolled during active disease. CDR3s include the opening cysteine and the closing phenylalanine or tryptophan. The D gene is left open where the match is weak. Where a row states a size, it is once, few, many or the class of an expanded clone; other rows omit it.

TRBJ1-6,NA,TRBV10-3,NA,CAIRDRINSPLHF,TGTGCCATCAGGGACAGAATTAATTCACCCCTCCACTTT
TRBJ2-6,NA,TRBV5-1,NA,CASSLVKELDSGANVLTF,TGCGCCAGCAGCTTGGTCAAGGAGCTTGACTCTGGGGCCAACGTCCTGACTTTC
TRBJ1-5,NA,TRBV27,NA,CASSLSGQLGNQPQHF,TGTGCCAGCAGTCTCTCAGGGCAGTTGGGAAATCAGCCCCAGCATTTT
TRBJ1-1,NA,TRBV30,NA,CAWSVPGMNTEAFF,TGTGCCTGGAGTGTCCCCGGGATGAACACTGAAGCTTTCTTT
TRBJ2-2,NA,TRBV5-8,TRBD2,CASSLSGRRAGELFF,TGTGCCAGCAGCCTTAGCGGGAGGAGGGCCGGGGAGCTGTTTTTT
TRBJ1-4,NA,TRBV19,NA,CASSITLPGSREKLFF,TGTGCCAGTAGTATTACACTACCGGGATCTCGTGAAAAACTGTTTTTT
TRBJ1-2,NA,TRBV11-3,TRBD1,CASRGTASDGYTF,TGTGCCAGCAGGGGGACAGCTTCTGATGGCTACACCTTC
TRBJ1-2,NA,TRBV3-1/TRBV3-2,NA,CASRRTASPNYGYTF,TGTGCCAGCAGACGGACAGCTTCCCCCAACTATGGCTACACCTTC
TRBJ2-5,NA,TRBV5-6,TRBD2,CASSLARLAGVVPGETQYF,TGTGCCAGCAGCTTGGCTAGGCTAGCGGGAGTTGTTCCAGGGGAGACCCAGTACTTC
TRBJ1-1,NA,TRBV9,NA,CASARGQGNTEAFF,TGTGCCAGCGCCCGAGGTCAGGGGAACACTGAAGCTTTCTTT
TRBJ2-1,NA,TRBV4-2,NA,CASSQPSLVRGEQFF,TGTGCCAGCAGCCAACCATCACTGGTCCGGGGGGAGCAGTTCTTC
TRBJ2-2,NA,TRBV5-1,TRBD2,CASRTGLAGGPRVTGELFF,TGCGCCAGCAGAACTGGACTAGCGGGAGGGCCAAGAGTAACCGGGGAGCTGTTTTTT
TRBJ2-2,NA,TRBV27,TRBD2,CASSLHPLLVAGGTYTGELFF,TGTGCCAGCAGTTTGCACCCGTTACTTGTAGCGGGAGGCACCTACACCGGGGAGCTGTTTTTT
TRBJ2-5,NA,TRBV18,TRBD2,CASSPLGTSGAQETQYF,TGTGCCAGCTCACCACTAGGTACTAGCGGGGCACAAGAGACCCAGTACTTC
TRBJ1-1,NA,TRBV6-5,NA,CASTRGNTEAFF,TGTGCCAGCACTCGAGGGAACACTGAAGCTTTCTTT
TRBJ2-7,once,TRBV6-6,NA,CASSYSGRVSYEQYF,TGTGCCAGCAGTTACTCGGGCAGGGTCTCCTACGAGCAGTACTTC
TRBJ1-1,NA,TRBV7-9,NA,CASSLSGGGITEAFF,TGTGCCAGCAGCTTATCGGGGGGTGGGATCACTGAAGCTTTCTTT
TRBJ1-1,NA,TRBV7-9,TRBD1,CASTRQGPTEAFF,TGTGCCAGCACCAGACAGGGGCCAACTGAAGCTTTCTTT
TRBJ2-7,NA,TRBV18,NA,CASSPQGVTRTYEQYF,TGTGCCAGCTCACCACAGGGGGTAACGAGGACCTACGAGCAGTACTTC
TRBJ2-7,NA,TRBV6-5,NA,CASSRARNSYEQYF,TGTGCCAGCAGTAGAGCGAGGAACTCCTACGAGCAGTACTTC
TRBJ1-2,NA,TRBV12-3/TRBV12-4,NA,CASSLDSGYGYTF,TGTGCCAGCAGTTTGGACAGCGGCTATGGCTACACCTTC
TRBJ2-1,NA,TRBV4-2,TRBD1,CASSQETGGSFPLNEQFF,TGTGCCAGCAGCCAGGAGACAGGGGGCTCCTTCCCGCTCAATGAGCAGTTCTTC
TRBJ1-1,NA,TRBV30,NA,CAWNSGTNTEAFF,TGTGCCTGGAACTCCGGGACAAACACTGAAGCTTTCTTT
TRBJ1-2,NA,TRBV19,TRBD1,CASSPGDRGRSYGYTF,TGTGCCAGTAGTCCCGGAGACAGGGGTCGAAGCTATGGCTACACCTTC
TRBJ2-3,NA,TRBV19,NA,CASSIQGRRADTQYF,TGTGCCAGTAGTATACAGGGAAGGAGGGCAGATACGCAGTATTTT
TRBJ2-7,once,TRBV10-3,TRBD2,CAISKAGTSGYEQYF,TGTGCCATCAGTAAAGCCGGGACTAGCGGGTACGAGCAGTACTTC
TRBJ2-7,NA,TRBV30,NA,CAWRDLTLRGSYEQYF,TGTGCCTGGAGGGACTTGACGCTAAGGGGGTCCTACGAGCAGTACTTC
TRBJ1-2,NA,TRBV30,NA,CAWGHQGHYGYTF,TGTGCCTGGGGTCACCAGGGGCACTATGGCTACACCTTC
TRBJ1-1,NA,TRBV12-3/TRBV12-4,NA,CASRGRWGSEAFF,TGTGCCAGCAGGGGGAGGTGGGGCTCTGAAGCTTTCTTT
TRBJ2-7,NA,TRBV13,TRBD1,CASSNPGTGDGQYF,TGTGCCAGCAGCAACCCCGGGACAGGGGACGGGCAGTACTTC
TRBJ2-2,NA,TRBV19,TRBD1,CASKTGGQANTGELFF,TGTGCCAGTAAGACAGGGGGCCAGGCGAACACCGGGGAGCTGTTTTTT
TRBJ1-4,once,TRBV4-2,NA,CASSHAGYLTNEKLFF,TGTGCCAGCAGCCACGCGGGGTACTTGACTAATGAAAAACTGTTTTTT
TRBJ2-7,NA,TRBV19,NA,CASSSGISYEQYF,TGTGCCAGTAGTTCAGGGATCTCCTACGAGCAGTACTTC
TRBJ2-1,NA,TRBV19,NA,CASSTDSYRGEQFF,TGTGCCAGTAGTACCGATTCCTATAGGGGAGAGCAGTTCTTC
TRBJ1-5,NA,TRBV19,NA,CASTTRLFEPQHF,TGTGCCAGTACAACCAGGTTGTTTGAGCCCCAGCATTTT
TRBJ2-5,NA,TRBV11-3,TRBD2,CASSLGVTSGSRQETQYF,TGTGCCAGCAGCTTAGGGGTGACTAGCGGGAGTAGGCAAGAGACCCAGTACTTC
TRBJ2-7,NA,TRBV11-3,NA,CASSLRQGSYEQYF,TGTGCCAGCAGCTTAAGGCAGGGTTCCTACGAGCAGTACTTC
TRBJ2-5,NA,TRBV5-8,NA,CASSLGSGRQETQYF,TGTGCCAGCAGCTTGGGATCAGGGCGGCAAGAGACCCAGTACTTC
TRBJ2-1,NA,TRBV7-2,TRBD1,CASSDRVILNEQFF,TGTGCCAGCAGCGACAGGGTCATTCTCAATGAGCAGTTCTTC
TRBJ1-1,NA,TRBV19,NA,CASSIQPTTGNTEAFF,TGTGCCAGTAGTATCCAGCCGACGACAGGGAACACTGAAGCTTTCTTT
TRBJ2-1,NA,TRBV24-1,TRBD2,CATSDAGGPYNEQFF,TGTGCCACCAGTGACGCGGGGGGCCCCTACAATGAGCAGTTCTTC
TRBJ2-7,NA,TRBV13,NA,CASSLEAKGSYEQYF,TGTGCCAGCAGCTTAGAGGCCAAGGGGTCCTACGAGCAGTACTTC